A single sample gave rise to the 8 T cell receptor beta chains below, sequenced in a study of technical replicates of blood from a handful of donors. Only in-frame clones appear in the TCRdb table, and some are missing; sequencing was by immunoSEQ multiplex PCR. The profile shows approximately 51,000 clones, roughly 93% of them singletons. Sequencing was carried out using PBMCs. These receptors came from a human donor in good health. Some clones in this sample may be carry-over from other donors' samples.

The chain links TRBV10-3 to TRBJ2-7; a possible D gene is TRBD1 (7 bases). This CDR3 spans 12 amino acids. Per germline, CDR1 ENHRY and CDR2 SYGVKD. Trimming took 4 bases from V and 6 from J, leaving 10 bases between them. CDR3 in amino acids: CAISGQGGEQYF. The CDR3 nucleotides read TGTGCCATCAGTGGACAGGGAGGCGAGCAGTACTTC.

The rearrangement links TRBV4-3 to TRBJ2-1; 7 nucleotides agree with TRBD1. Trimming cost V 2 bases and J 7 bases; bases outside gene matches: 14. The CDR3 has 17 amino acids. CDR1 and CDR2 (germline): LGHNA, YSLEER. CDR3 residues: CASSQSRDSPVRNEQFF. The CDR3 DNA is TGCGCCAGCAGCCAATCCCGGGACAGCCCTGTTCGGAATGAGCAGTTCTTC.

The chain recombines TRBV11-1 with TRBJ2-1, with 7 bases identical to TRBD1. Germline V gives CDR1 SGHAT, CDR2 FQDESV (reference sequence). This CDR3 spans 15 amino acids. V was pared by 5 bases and J by 7 bases, with 11 bases of the junction left unmatched. The CDR3 here is CASSLLPQGWNEQFF. The CDR3 bases are TGTGCCAGCAGCCTCTTACCACAGGGGTGGAATGAGCAGTTCTTC.

This sequence joins TRBV29-1 and TRBJ1-2; 12 bases agree with TRBD1. This CDR3 spans 15 amino acids. Germline-derived CDR1 and CDR2 are SQVTM and ANQGSEA. The J segment lost 3 bases and the V segment lost 5 bases, leaving 7 bases of the junction unmatched. The CDR3 DNA follows: TGCAGCGTTCTTGGGGACAGGGGGCCGGACTATGGCTACACCTTC. It is translated as CSVLGDRGPDYGYTF.

The gene calls are TRBV9 and TRBJ2-3; 8 bases match TRBD2. This CDR3 has 15 amino acids. Germline V CDR1 and CDR2: SGDLS, YYNGEE. V lost 4 bases, J lost 5 bases, and 9 bases stayed unmatched. CDR3 coding DNA: TGTGCCAGCAGCTGGGGAGCGGGGGATCTAGATACGCAGTATTTT. It specifies CASSWGAGDLDTQYF.

The genes are TRBV5-5 and TRBJ2-1; D remains unclear. Trimming removed 1 base at V and 0 bases at J, with 8 bases between. Germline V gene data show CDR1 as SGHKS and CDR2 as YYEKEE (reference sequence). This CDR3 contains 15 residues. The CDR3 is CASSLRQDSYNEQFF. The DNA for the CDR3 is TGTGCCAGCAGCTTGCGGCAGGACTCCTACAATGAGCAGTTCTTC.

The chain combines TRBV5-1 with TRBJ2-5; 9 bases fit TRBD1. V dropped 5 bases and J dropped 2; count of bases not matched to a gene: 7. The germline gives CDR1 SGHRS, CDR2 YFSETQ. The CDR3 extends over 15 amino acids. CDR3 sequence: CASRPTGGLQETQYF. The CDR3, as DNA: TGCGCCAGCAGGCCGACAGGGGGACTTCAAGAGACCCAGTACTTC.

This clone showed up just once. The rearrangement uses TRBV4-1 and TRBJ2-2; tentatively, D is TRBD1 (6 bases). The germline V gene encodes CDR1 MGHRA and CDR2 YSYEKL. The CDR3 loop spans 15 amino acids. V was pared by 3 bases and J by 4 bases, with 12 bases between. This CDR3 reads CASSHRDIFTGELFF. CDR3 in DNA: TGCGCCAGCAGCCACCGGGACATATTCACCGGGGAGCTGTTTTTT.